The clone carrying this T cell receptor beta chain appeared once. Its antigen remains unknown. The sample is drawn from a study of cytomegalovirus exposure and HLA in healthy donors. Study-level findings and limits: The study assumed roughly uniform donor sequencing depth for presence/absence analyses.

Trimming cost V 6 bases and J 3 bases, with 14 bases left between them. The CDR3 consists of 15 residues. Germline V lookup: CDR1 MNHEY, CDR2 SMNVEV (reference sequence). Use of 60 Vbeta and 13 Jbeta primers characterized the PCR. Measured with immunoSEQ multiplex PCR; TCRdb has only the in-frame clones, and not every one. This table holds over 150,000 clones, 80% to 90% found once. Sample: PBMCs. V gene TRBV27 combines with J gene TRBJ1-4, with TRBD1 as a possible D gene (6 bases). This receptor was identified in a male donor in good health and CMV-seronegative. The chain's CDR3 is CASSLGGAANEKLFF. The CDR3 bases are TGTGCCAGCAGCTTGGGGGGGGCAGCTAATGAAAAACTGTTTTTT.